This T cell receptor (beta chain) was sequenced during a study of CD8 T cells in ankylosing spondylitis. General study points: A motif in TCR beta, a set of roughly eight highly homologous variants, appeared characteristic of ankylosing spondylitis blood. Certain motif variants had earlier been reported in reactive arthritis synovial fluid and blood. Matched ankylosing spondylitis synovial fluid reportedly showed significant enrichment of disease-linked clones. Relatively rare in peripheral blood, disease-linked clones were also CD8+.

Losses at the gene ends were 2 bases for V and 4 bases for J; bases not matched to a gene: 4. This CDR3 contains 15 residues. Germline V lookup: CDR1 SGHVS, CDR2 FNYEAQ. This clonotype has a count of ten or more. Its target is not known. Each TCR beta library was made by quantitative 5'-RACE that incorporated molecular barcodes. TCRdb ran MiXCR on the 5' RACE reads and lists one entry per CDR3 protein. This table holds about 500,000 distinct CDR3 sequences, 5.3% found once. Sample: blood, either unsorted or a sorted T cell fraction (not recorded which). This clonotype was obtained from a male donor with ankylosing spondylitis. The chain uses TRBV7-6 and TRBJ2-3; TRBD1 aligns across 9 bases. The CDR3 DNA is TGTGCCAGCAGCTTAAGGGGACAGGGAGCAGATACGCAGTATTTT. Amino acid sequence: CASSLRGQGADTQYF.